The 26 T cell receptor beta chains in this list originate from one sample, sequenced in a study of human versus mouse CDR3 diversity and MHC coevolution. Clones were read by immunoSEQ multiplex PCR, and TCRdb kept only the in-frame ones, dropping some. The sample has about 80,000 clones, 80% to 95% seen once. The sequencing sample was made of naive CD4+ T cells from blood. Subset given: CD45RO-negative CD62L-positive naive CD4 T cells. The receptors derive from a person between 25 and 69 years old in good health.

The V gene is TRBV7-9, the J gene TRBJ1-2; 8 bases line up with TRBD1. This CDR3 spans 14 amino acids. Unmatched junction bases numbered 2, after V lost 2 bases and J lost 3 bases. The germline CDR1 and CDR2 sequences are SEHNR and FQNEAQ (reference sequence). The DNA for the CDR3 is TGTGCCAGCAGCTTATCGACAGGGGACTATGGCTACACCTTC. Amino acid sequence: CASSLSTGDYGYTF.

The rearrangement joins TRBV5-6 to TRBJ1-1, with D perhaps matching TRBD1 (5 bases). Trimming shortened V by 0 bases and J by 5 bases, and 11 bases separated the two germline ends. Germline loops: CDR1 SGHDT, CDR2 YYEEEE. This CDR3 is built from 14 residues. This CDR3 reads CASSLEAGRTEAFF. The DNA for the CDR3 is TGTGCCAGCAGCTTGGAGGCAGGGAGGACTGAAGCTTTCTTT.

The genes are TRBV6-6 and TRBJ1-1; no definite D call. CDR1 is MNHNY, CDR2 SVGAGI, per germline (reference sequence). Deletions cut 5 bases from V and 0 bases from J, with 16 bases between. The CDR3 covers 16 residues. The CDR3 region is CASSPWISGMNTEAFF. CDR3 bases: TGTGCCAGCAGTCCATGGATCTCGGGAATGAACACTGAAGCTTTCTTT.

The chain recombines TRBV4-1 with TRBJ1-1, with a weak D call TRBD1 (6 bases). This CDR3 is built from 15 residues. Trimming stripped 0 bases from V and 4 bases from J, with 12 bases between. Germline CDR1 and CDR2: MGHRA and YSYEKL. The CDR3 reads CASSQDLGGGTEAFF. In DNA form, the CDR3 reads TGCGCCAGCAGCCAAGATCTGGGAGGGGGCACTGAAGCTTTCTTT.

About this clone: One end of the junction does not line up with germline, which may come from a read error. The chain employs TRBV28 and TRBJ2-1; unclear D gene. The CDR3 is made up of 11 amino acids. Germline V gene data show CDR1 as MDHEN and CDR2 as SYDVKM. CDR3 coding DNA: TGTGCCAGCCCCTCCGACAATGAGCAGTTCTTC. Its translation is CASPSDNEQFF. Full variable domain (remainder filled in from reference TRBV28 and TRBJ2-1): DVKVTQSSRYLVKRTGEKVFLECVQDMDHENMFWYRQDPGLGLRLIYFSYDVKMKEKGDIPEGYSVSREKKERFSLILESASTNQTSMYLCASPSDNEQFFGPGTRLTVL.

The rearrangement joins TRBV28 to TRBJ2-3; TRBD2 is a possible D gene (6 bases). The CDR3 has 16 residues. V lost 6 bases and J 2 bases, leaving 18 bases between the germline ends. CDR1 and CDR2 (germline): MDHEN, SYDVKM. CDR3 sequence reads: CASSSAGGLATDTQYF. CDR3 coding DNA: TGTGCCAGCAGCTCCGCCGGGGGACTGGCCACAGATACGCAGTATTTT.

V usage is TRBV18 and J usage is TRBJ1-1; 7 bases are shared with TRBD1. V shed 3 bases and J 0 bases; nucleotides not matched to a gene: 4. Germline CDR1 is KGHSH and CDR2 is LQKENI. This CDR3 contains 15 residues. The CDR3 region has the DNA TGTGCCAGCTCACCGAAGACAGGGATGAACACTGAAGCTTTCTTT. It translates to CASSPKTGMNTEAFF.

The chain couples TRBV14 to TRBJ1-1, with 11 bases lining up with TRBD1. Unmatched junction bases numbered 5, after V lost 4 bases and J lost 10 bases. Germline V gene data show CDR1 as SGHDN and CDR2 as FVKESK. This CDR3 is 13 amino acids long. This CDR3 reads CASSRQGQGAAFF. The CDR3 nucleotides read TGTGCCAGCAGCCGACAAGGACAGGGGGCAGCTTTCTTT.

This chain links TRBV30 with TRBJ2-3; 9 positions match TRBD2. CDR1 and CDR2 (germline): GTSNPN, SVGIG (reference sequence). There are 12 residues in the CDR3. J gave up 4 bases and V 8 bases, and 4 bases lay outside the gene matches. This CDR3 is CAAGGTPDTQYF. The CDR3 DNA follows: TGTGCCGCGGGGGGGACCCCAGATACGCAGTATTTT.

V usage is TRBV28 and J usage is TRBJ2-5; 7 nucleotides match TRBD2. The CDR3 sequence is 13 residues long. After removal of 3 bases from V and 4 bases from J, the junction contained 2 bases not matched to a gene. Germline V gene sequence: CDR1 MDHEN, CDR2 SYDVKM. This CDR3 is CASSLGGGETQYF. In nucleotides, the CDR3 is TGTGCCAGCAGTTTGGGGGGGGGAGAGACCCAGTACTTC.

The J gene is TRBJ1-3, the V gene TRBV19, with 8 bases that match TRBD1. The CDR3 length is 17 residues. With 3 bases clipped from V and 8 bases from J, the junction kept 15 bases outside the gene matches. CDR1 is LNHDA, CDR2 SQIVND, per germline (reference sequence). In nucleotides, the CDR3 is TGTGCCAGTAGTATTGGGACAGGCCGACTGAGTCGGGACACCATATATTTT. The encoded protein is CASSIGTGRLSRDTIYF.

The chain is built from TRBV2 and TRBJ2-1; D may be TRBD2 (5 bases). This CDR3 contains 15 residues. The V end lost 0 bases, the J end lost 4 bases, and 10 bases lay between the germline ends. CDR1 is SNHLY and CDR2 is FYNNEI in the germline V gene. CDR3 sequence reads: CASSEAGALYNEQFF. CDR3 DNA sequence: TGTGCCAGCAGTGAAGCGGGAGCTTTGTACAATGAGCAGTTCTTC. Full variable domain (rest looked up from reference TRBV2 and TRBJ2-1): EPEVTQTPSHQVTQMGQEVILRCVPISNHLYFYWYRQILGQKVEFLVSFYNNEISEKSEIFDDQFSVERPDGSNFTLKIRSTKLEDSAMYFCASSEAGALYNEQFFGPGTRLTVL.

V usage is TRBV9 and J usage is TRBJ2-7; D not resolved. Germline V lookup: CDR1 SGDLS, CDR2 YYNGEE. The CDR3 is 14 amino acids. V was clipped by 0 bases and J by 3 bases, with 10 bases between them. CDR3 bases: TGTGCCAGCAGCGTAGGGAGTGTTGGCTACGAGCAGTACTTC. Protein: CASSVGSVGYEQYF.

The chain is built from TRBV19 and TRBJ1-5; 11 bases are shared with TRBD1. Germline trimming cut 10 bases from V and 8 bases from J; bases unmatched to any gene: 16. The CDR3 runs to 16 residues. Germline V gene sequence: CDR1 LNHDA, CDR2 SQIVND (reference sequence). CDR3 region: CATLALGQGEREPQHF. CDR3 coding DNA: TGTGCCACCCTTGCCCTGGGACAGGGGGAACGAGAGCCCCAGCATTTT. The full variable domain, its missing parts supplied by reference TRBV19 and TRBJ1-5, is DGGITQSPKYLFRKEGQNVTLSCEQNLNHDAMYWYRQDPGQGLRLIYYSQIVNDFQKGDIAEGYSVSREKKESFPLTVTSAQKNPTAFYLCATLALGQGEREPQHFGDGTRLSIL.

This clone has more than one count but fewer than ten. The rearrangement uses TRBV5-1 and TRBJ2-2, with TRBD1 matching over 8 bases. The V gene end was trimmed by 4 bases and the J gene end by 0 bases; junction bases not matched to a gene: 2. Germline CDR1 reads SGHRS; CDR2 reads YFSETQ. The CDR3 has 15 amino acids. The chain's CDR3 is CASSPGGTNTGELFF. Here the CDR3 DNA reads TGCGCCAGCAGCCCAGGGGGCACGAACACCGGGGAGCTGTTTTTT.

The J gene is TRBJ2-3, the V gene TRBV18; D might be TRBD1 (5 bases). CDR1 and CDR2 from the germline V gene are KGHSH and LQKENI. V was shortened by 3 bases and J by 4 bases, with 14 bases between the two germline ends. This CDR3 contains 15 residues. For the CDR3, the DNA is TGTGCCAGCTCACCGGATCAGACAGTAGCAGATACGCAGTATTTT. The encoded protein is CASSPDQTVADTQYF.

The chain links TRBV10-3 to TRBJ2-2, with D perhaps matching TRBD1 (7 bases). Between the trimmed V and J ends, which lost 6 bases and 3 bases, there was a span of 11 bases. The CDR3 consists of 14 residues. Germline assignment: CDR1 ENHRY and CDR2 SYGVKD. CDR3 DNA: TGTGCCATCAGGCAGGGGGAGGACACCGGGGAGCTGTTTTTT. Encoded protein: CAIRQGEDTGELFF.

This clone was found once. The V gene is TRBV7-2, the J gene TRBJ1-2, with D uncertain. The V gene's germline CDR1 is SGHTA and CDR2 FQGNSA. CDR3 length: 14 amino acids. Trimming removed 4 bases from V and 0 bases from J, with 9 bases in between. CDR3 DNA: TGTGCCAGCAGCTCCCCGCCGGCTAACTATGGCTACACCTTC. This sequence encodes CASSSPPANYGYTF.

V gene TRBV7-3 combines with J gene TRBJ2-1; 8 nucleotides align to TRBD1. The germline gives CDR1 SGHTA, CDR2 FQGTGA. V was clipped by 2 bases and J by 8 bases; unmatched bases: 8. This CDR3 contains 15 residues. The CDR3 DNA reads TGTGCCAGCAGCTTAGGACAGGGAAGTATGCATGAGCAGTTCTTC. It specifies CASSLGQGSMHEQFF.

The gene calls are TRBV7-2 and TRBJ2-7, with TRBD1 matching over 9 bases. This CDR3 spans 15 amino acids. Germline V gene sequence: CDR1 SGHTA, CDR2 FQGNSA. V lost 5 bases and J lost 1; bases outside the gene matches: 6. The CDR3 spells CASSEGQGLSYEQYF. CDR3 bases: TGTGCCAGCAGCGAGGGACAGGGTCTTTCCTACGAGCAGTACTTC.

In this sample, this clone turned up once. The chain employs TRBV6-1 and TRBJ1-6, with 8 bases lining up with TRBD1. CDR1 is MNHNS and CDR2 is SASEGT in the germline V gene. This CDR3 contains 14 residues. The V segment lost 11 bases and the J segment 6 bases; nucleotides outside the gene matches: 9. CDR3: CAGSDDRGNSPLHF. In DNA, the CDR3 is TGTGCCGGAAGCGACGACAGGGGTAATTCACCCCTCCACTTT.

This clone has a handful of counts. The rearrangement joins TRBV10-3 to TRBJ2-1; the D gene is possibly TRBD2 (5 bases). This CDR3 comprises 11 residues. Germline CDR1 and CDR2: ENHRY and SYGVKD. V gave up 7 bases and J gave up 9 bases, with 10 bases separating them. For the CDR3, the DNA is TGTGCCATCACTCGAGAGGGTGAGCAGTTCTTC. It is translated as CAITREGEQFF.

The chain carries TRBV27 and TRBJ2-1; D is possibly TRBD1 (5 bases). Trimming left V 5 bases short and J 4 bases short, with 21 bases between. This CDR3 contains 17 residues. From germline, CDR1 is MNHEY and CDR2 SMNVEV (reference sequence). The CDR3: CASSGAARTSPYNEQFF. In nucleotides, the CDR3 is TGTGCCAGCAGTGGGGCGGCGCGTACTTCGCCGTACAATGAGCAGTTCTTC.

The V gene is TRBV5-1, the J gene TRBJ1-6; tentative D call: TRBD1 (5 bases). The CDR3 runs to 16 residues. Trimming cost V 0 bases and J 8 bases, with 15 bases left between them. Germline CDR1 SGHRS, CDR2 YFSETQ. This chain's CDR3 is CASSLGWGNRDSPLHF. CDR3 nucleotides: TGCGCCAGCAGCTTGGGTTGGGGCAATAGGGATTCACCCCTCCACTTT.

The chain recombines TRBV6-4 with TRBJ2-3; no clear D gene. Germline assignment: CDR1 MRHNA and CDR2 SNTAGT. V was clipped by 6 bases and J by 7 bases, with 20 bases between them. There are 15 residues in the CDR3. In DNA form, the CDR3 reads TGTGCCAGCAGCCCAAGGAGCGTCTCTCCCCATACGCAGTATTTT. It is translated as CASSPRSVSPHTQYF.

The chain carries TRBV11-3 and TRBJ2-7; 12 bases are shared with TRBD2. The CDR3 is 16 amino acids. Germline V gene sequence: CDR1 SGHNT, CDR2 YENEEA. Trimming cost V 4 bases and J 2 bases; bases outside gene matches: 6. The CDR3 loop is CASSSGTSGSPYEQYF. CDR3 nucleotide sequence: TGTGCCAGCAGCTCCGGGACTAGCGGGTCCCCCTACGAGCAGTACTTC. Looking up the rest from reference TRBV11-3 and TRBJ2-7 gives the full variable domain: EAGVVQSPRYKIIEKKQPVAFWCNPISGHNTLYWYLQNLGQGPELLIRYENEEAVDDSQLPKDRFSAERLKGVDSTLKIQPAELGDSAVYLCASSSGTSGSPYEQYFGPGTRLTVT.